This section outlines one TCR beta chain sequence together with its context. The target antigen is unknown. The germline V gene encodes CDR1 SGHTS and CDR2 YDEGEE. This CDR3 spans 17 amino acids. Unmatched junction bases numbered 8, after V lost 0 bases and J lost 4 bases. The naive CD8 fraction comprised CD45RO-negative cells positively selected for CCR7 and excluded terminally differentiated effector memory CD45RA+ cells. These data originate in a study of shared clonotypes between healthy human individuals. Findings of the study overall: Estimated richness was generally greater in naive than memory subsets.

Some clones are missing from TCRdb's copy, which holds only in-frame ones; the method was immunoSEQ multiplex PCR. This table has nearly 600,000 clones, around 95% appearing once. The J gene is TRBJ2-2, the V gene TRBV5-8; TRBD1 aligns across 8 bases. Sequencing used naive CD8+ T cells sorted from blood. This clonotype originated in a woman aged 25 to 39 in good health. CDR3 in amino acids: CASSLDPRQGFTGELFF. As DNA, the CDR3 is TGTGCCAGCAGCTTGGATCCGAGACAGGGGTTCACCGGGGAGCTGTTTTTT.